A selection of T cell receptor beta chains follows, all from one sample in a study of T cells after yellow fever vaccination. TCRdb ran MiXCR on the 5' RACE reads and lists one entry per CDR3 protein. This table holds approximately 70,000 distinct CDR3 sequences, around 7% found once. Sequencing used CD8+ T cells sorted from PBMCs, obtained approximately 40 days after the first yellow fever vaccination. These receptors were collected from a man between 18 and 29 years old who received the YFV17D yellow fever vaccine. Each CDR3 is given with its conserved first and last residue. The order of the fields is D gene, V gene, J gene, clone size, CDR3 protein, CDR3 DNA. The D gene is left open where the match is weak. Clone size, where shown, is once, few, many, or a class for clones that have expanded.

d_call: TRBD1
v_call: TRBV4-1
j_call: TRBJ2-5
clone_size: few
cdr3_aa: CASSQGDRAQETQYF
cdr3_nt: TGCGCCAGCAGCCAAGGGGACAGGGCCCAAGAGACCCAGTACTTC

d_call: .
v_call: TRBV27
j_call: TRBJ2-1
clone_size: few
cdr3_aa: CASRLAGGDEQFF
cdr3_nt: TGTGCCAGCAGGCTGGCAGGGGGGGATGAGCAGTTCTTC

d_call: .
v_call: TRBV11-2
j_call: TRBJ2-7
clone_size: few
cdr3_aa: CASSLGVARASSYEQYF
cdr3_nt: TGTGCCAGCAGCTTAGGAGTGGCACGAGCCTCCTCCTACGAGCAGTACTTC

d_call: .
v_call: TRBV4-1
j_call: TRBJ2-7
clone_size: many
cdr3_aa: CASSQVDGREQYF
cdr3_nt: TGCGCCAGCAGCCAAGTTGACGGTCGCGAGCAGTACTTC

d_call: .
v_call: TRBV12-3/TRBV12-4
j_call: TRBJ2-3
clone_size: many
cdr3_aa: CASSLLYLEDTQYF
cdr3_nt: TGTGCCAGCAGTTTACTCTACCTTGAAGATACGCAGTATTTT

d_call: .
v_call: TRBV4-3
j_call: TRBJ2-7
clone_size: many
cdr3_aa: CASSQDLAGHSYEQYF
cdr3_nt: TGCGCCAGCAGCCAAGATCTGGCGGGGCATTCCTACGAGCAGTACTTC

d_call: .
v_call: TRBV5-1
j_call: TRBJ1-3
clone_size: .
cdr3_aa: CASSQYLGAGNTIYF
cdr3_nt: TGCGCCAGCAGCCAATACCTCGGGGCTGGAAACACCATATATTTT

d_call: .
v_call: TRBV7-6
j_call: TRBJ2-1
clone_size: few
cdr3_aa: CASGLGGGPNEQFF
cdr3_nt: TGTGCCAGCGGTCTAGGAGGGGGACCCAATGAGCAGTTCTTC

d_call: .
v_call: TRBV21-1
j_call: TRBJ2-5
clone_size: .
cdr3_aa: CASSNWSQETQYF
cdr3_nt: TGTGCCAGCAGCAATTGGTCCCAAGAGACCCAGTACTTC

d_call: TRBD2
v_call: TRBV5-3
j_call: TRBJ2-1
clone_size: few
cdr3_aa: CARSLVLAGGHNEQFF
cdr3_nt: TGTGCCAGAAGCTTGGTACTAGCGGGGGGCCACAATGAGCAGTTCTTC

d_call: .
v_call: TRBV12-3/TRBV12-4
j_call: TRBJ2-3
clone_size: many
cdr3_aa: CASSLTERADTQYF
cdr3_nt: TGTGCCAGCAGCCTAACCGAGCGGGCTGATACGCAGTATTTT

d_call: .
v_call: TRBV12-3/TRBV12-4
j_call: TRBJ2-7
clone_size: many
cdr3_aa: CASSLGDLGEQYF
cdr3_nt: TGTGCCAGCAGTTTAGGGGATTTAGGCGAGCAGTACTTC

d_call: .
v_call: TRBV6-2/TRBV6-3
j_call: TRBJ1-5
clone_size: .
cdr3_aa: CASGPGPGQPQHF
cdr3_nt: TGTGCCAGCGGCCCGGGACCGGGGCAGCCCCAGCATTTT

d_call: .
v_call: TRBV4-1
j_call: TRBJ2-1
clone_size: .
cdr3_aa: CASSQELGSYNEQFF
cdr3_nt: TGCGCCAGCAGCCAAGAACTGGGATCCTACAATGAGCAGTTCTTC

d_call: TRBD2
v_call: TRBV19
j_call: TRBJ2-7
clone_size: many
cdr3_aa: CASRGLRGATYEQYF
cdr3_nt: TGTGCCAGTAGGGGACTGCGGGGGGCGACCTACGAGCAGTACTTC

d_call: TRBD1
v_call: TRBV11-3
j_call: TRBJ2-1
clone_size: many
cdr3_aa: CASSPNRGYNEQFF
cdr3_nt: TGTGCCAGCAGCCCCAACAGGGGCTACAATGAGCAGTTCTTC

d_call: TRBD1
v_call: TRBV28
j_call: TRBJ2-2
clone_size: many
cdr3_aa: CASSTLPGQVITGELFF
cdr3_nt: TGTGCCAGCAGTACCCTGCCGGGACAGGTCATAACCGGGGAGCTGTTTTTT

d_call: .
v_call: TRBV19
j_call: TRBJ2-6
clone_size: once
cdr3_aa: CASTPPRGAGDSSGANVLTF
cdr3_nt: TGTGCCAGTACCCCGCCCCGGGGGGCGGGGGACTCCTCTGGGGCCAACGTCCTGACTTTC

d_call: .
v_call: TRBV12-3/TRBV12-4
j_call: TRBJ1-5
clone_size: few
cdr3_aa: CASSPPGPGQPQHF
cdr3_nt: TGTGCCAGCAGTCCACCGGGCCCCGGACAGCCCCAGCATTTT

d_call: .
v_call: TRBV12-3/TRBV12-4
j_call: TRBJ1-4
clone_size: many
cdr3_aa: CASTRTGLGPANEKLFF
cdr3_nt: TGTGCCAGCACCCGAACAGGGTTAGGGCCGGCTAATGAAAAACTGTTTTTT

d_call: .
v_call: TRBV4-3
j_call: TRBJ1-1
clone_size: many
cdr3_aa: CASSQDRGLGWGDTEAFF
cdr3_nt: TGCGCCAGCAGCCAAGATAGAGGCCTAGGATGGGGGGACACTGAAGCTTTCTTT

d_call: TRBD1
v_call: TRBV9
j_call: TRBJ1-2
clone_size: few
cdr3_aa: CASSGTGSGYTF
cdr3_nt: TGTGCCAGCAGCGGGACAGGGAGCGGCTACACCTTC

d_call: .
v_call: TRBV27
j_call: TRBJ2-7
clone_size: .
cdr3_aa: CASSLLDSLYEQYF
cdr3_nt: TGTGCCAGCAGTTTATTAGACAGCCTCTACGAGCAGTACTTC

d_call: TRBD1
v_call: TRBV5-6
j_call: TRBJ2-6
clone_size: many
cdr3_aa: CASSSYDRERWGANVLTF
cdr3_nt: TGTGCCAGCAGCTCTTACGACAGGGAAAGATGGGGGGCCAACGTCCTGACTTTC

d_call: TRBD2
v_call: TRBV6-2/TRBV6-3
j_call: TRBJ2-5
clone_size: many
cdr3_aa: CASSFPGLAGDETQYF
cdr3_nt: TGTGCCAGCAGTTTCCCGGGACTAGCGGGGGACGAGACCCAGTACTTC

d_call: TRBD2
v_call: TRBV19
j_call: TRBJ2-1
clone_size: .
cdr3_aa: CASSSMSGGTYNEQFF
cdr3_nt: TGTGCCAGTAGTAGTATGAGCGGGGGCACATACAATGAGCAGTTCTTC

d_call: TRBD2
v_call: TRBV9
j_call: TRBJ2-1
clone_size: .
cdr3_aa: CASSVGAGAYNEQFF
cdr3_nt: TGTGCCAGCAGCGTAGGGGCGGGGGCCTACAATGAGCAGTTCTTC

d_call: TRBD2
v_call: TRBV7-2
j_call: TRBJ2-1
clone_size: many
cdr3_aa: CASSQGTSGNEQFF
cdr3_nt: TGTGCCAGCAGCCAGGGGACTAGCGGAAATGAGCAGTTCTTC

d_call: TRBD2
v_call: TRBV7-2
j_call: TRBJ2-3
clone_size: many
cdr3_aa: CASSLVAGAGDTQYF
cdr3_nt: TGTGCCAGCAGCTTAGTAGCGGGGGCTGGGGATACGCAGTATTTT

d_call: .
v_call: TRBV5-6
j_call: TRBJ2-1
clone_size: .
cdr3_aa: CARSPRRQHNEQFF
cdr3_nt: TGTGCCAGGAGCCCGCGGCGACAGCACAATGAGCAGTTCTTC

d_call: .
v_call: TRBV14
j_call: TRBJ2-5
clone_size: many
cdr3_aa: CASSQGLEETQYF
cdr3_nt: TGTGCCAGCAGCCAGGGGCTCGAAGAGACCCAGTACTTC

d_call: .
v_call: TRBV6-5
j_call: TRBJ2-7
clone_size: many
cdr3_aa: CASSNGESSYEQYF
cdr3_nt: TGTGCCAGCAGTAACGGGGAGAGCTCCTACGAGCAGTACTTC

d_call: TRBD1
v_call: TRBV12-3/TRBV12-4
j_call: TRBJ2-7
clone_size: many
cdr3_aa: CASSSGTVYEQYF
cdr3_nt: TGTGCCAGCAGTTCCGGGACAGTCTACGAGCAGTACTTC

d_call: .
v_call: TRBV7-3
j_call: TRBJ2-3
clone_size: few
cdr3_aa: CASSRGGAGLADTQYF
cdr3_nt: TGTGCCAGCAGCCGGGGTGGGGCAGGGCTCGCAGATACGCAGTATTTT

d_call: .
v_call: TRBV7-9
j_call: TRBJ1-1
clone_size: many
cdr3_aa: CASSSSWDTEAFF
cdr3_nt: TGTGCCAGCAGCTCTTCTTGGGACACTGAAGCTTTCTTT

d_call: .
v_call: TRBV4-1
j_call: TRBJ2-5
clone_size: many
cdr3_aa: CASSHPGQRKETQYF
cdr3_nt: TGCGCCAGCAGCCATCCTGGACAGAGAAAAGAGACCCAGTACTTC

d_call: TRBD1
v_call: TRBV4-1
j_call: TRBJ2-7
clone_size: .
cdr3_aa: CASSQGTGRTYEQYF
cdr3_nt: TGCGCCAGCAGCCAAGGGACAGGGAGAACCTACGAGCAGTACTTC